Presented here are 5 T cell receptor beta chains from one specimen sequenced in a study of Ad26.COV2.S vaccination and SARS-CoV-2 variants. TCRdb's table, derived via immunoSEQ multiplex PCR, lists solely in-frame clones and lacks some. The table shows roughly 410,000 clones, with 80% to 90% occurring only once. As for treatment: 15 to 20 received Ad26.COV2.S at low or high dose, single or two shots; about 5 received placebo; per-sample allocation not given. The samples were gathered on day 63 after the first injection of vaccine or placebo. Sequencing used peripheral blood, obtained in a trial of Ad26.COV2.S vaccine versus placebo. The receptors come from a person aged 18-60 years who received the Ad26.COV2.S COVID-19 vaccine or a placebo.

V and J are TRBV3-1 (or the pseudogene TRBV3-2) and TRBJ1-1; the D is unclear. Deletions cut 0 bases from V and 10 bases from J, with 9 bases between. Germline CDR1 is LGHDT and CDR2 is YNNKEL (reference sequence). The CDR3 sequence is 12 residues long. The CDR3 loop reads CASSQESGGAFF. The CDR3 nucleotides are TGTGCCAGCAGCCAAGAGTCAGGCGGAGCTTTCTTT.

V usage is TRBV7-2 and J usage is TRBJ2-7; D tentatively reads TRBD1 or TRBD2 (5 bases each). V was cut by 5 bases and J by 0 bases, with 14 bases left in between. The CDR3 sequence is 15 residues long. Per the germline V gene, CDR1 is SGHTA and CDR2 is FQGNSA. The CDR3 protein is CASSPGPPSSYEQYF. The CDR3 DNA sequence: TGTGCCAGCAGCCCGGGACCCCCAAGCTCCTACGAGCAGTACTTC.

The CDR3 DNA reads as TGTGCCAGCAGTAAAACAGGCGGCAATCAGCCCCAGCATTTT. Residues: CASSKTGGNQPQHF. The chain uses TRBV6-5 and TRBJ1-5; a weak D match, TRBD1 (5 bases). CDR1 and CDR2 from the germline V gene are MNHEY and SVGAGI. This CDR3 has 14 amino acids. Trimming took off 5 bases at V and 2 bases at J, with 10 bases between the two ends.

CDR3 sequence: CASSPGTFSGNTIYF. CDR3 DNA: TGTGCCAGCAGCCCCGGGACCTTCTCTGGAAACACCATATATTTT. V and J are TRBV27 and TRBJ1-3; D might be TRBD1 (5 bases). Germline assignment: CDR1 MNHEY and CDR2 SMNVEV (reference sequence). The V gene lost 6 bases and the J gene lost 0 bases, with 12 bases spanning the gap. The CDR3 covers 15 residues.

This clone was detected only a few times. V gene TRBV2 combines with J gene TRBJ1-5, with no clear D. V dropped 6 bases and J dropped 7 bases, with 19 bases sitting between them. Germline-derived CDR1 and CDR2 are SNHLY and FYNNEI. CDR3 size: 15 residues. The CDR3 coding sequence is TGTGCCAGCAGGACAACCCGGGTAGTAGGACAGCCCCAGCATTTT. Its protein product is CASRTTRVVGQPQHF.